This is a list of T cell receptor beta chains from one sample in a study of T cell responses to AZD1222 COVID-19 vaccine. The repertoire was sequenced with immunoSEQ multiplex PCR; TCRdb's copy has only in-frame clones and lacks some. Among 150,000 to 250,000 clones listed, about 94% were seen once. This specimen was peripheral blood, taken 28 days after the second AZD1222 dose. These receptors were obtained from an adult who received the AZD1222 COVID-19 vaccine. The CDR3 runs from the conserved cysteine through the conserved F or W. The D gene is left open where the match is weak. Expanded clones are given a class, and other clones once, few, many or no size at all.

d_call	v_call	j_call	clone_size	cdr3_nt	cdr3_aa
TRBD1	TRBV7-3	TRBJ1-2	NA	TGTGCCAGCAGCGGGGGACAGGGCGACTATGGCTACACCTTC	CASSGGQGDYGYTF
NA	TRBV4-3	TRBJ1-1	NA	TGCGCCAGCAGCCAAGAACCCGGACAGAACACTGAAGCTTTCTTT	CASSQEPGQNTEAFF
TRBD1	TRBV6-4	TRBJ1-6	NA	TGTGCCAGCAGTGACGTAGGGACAGGGCTCCACTTT	CASSDVGTGLHF
NA	TRBV7-3	TRBJ2-5	NA	TGTGCCAGCAGCTTAACGACCGGGGAGACCCAGTACTTC	CASSLTTGETQYF
TRBD1	TRBV6-5	TRBJ1-4	NA	TGTGCCAGCAGTTACACGACAGGGGTGCAGGAAAAACTGTTTTTT	CASSYTTGVQEKLFF
TRBD1	TRBV5-4	TRBJ2-3	once	TGTGCCAGCATCCCCCCGGGACAGCGCGTCACAGATACGCAGTATTTT	CASIPPGQRVTDTQYF
TRBD1	TRBV5-4	TRBJ1-6	NA	TGTGCCAGCAGCGTAAACAGGGGAGTAAATTCACCCCTCCACTTT	CASSVNRGVNSPLHF
TRBD2	TRBV7-6	TRBJ2-1	few	TGTGCCAGCAGCTTAGAAAGGCGCGGGGGCTACAATGAGCAGTTCTTC	CASSLERRGGYNEQFF
NA	TRBV5-6	TRBJ1-1	NA	TGTGCCAGCAGCTTGTCACTGGCGAACACTGAAGCTTTCTTT	CASSLSLANTEAFF
NA	TRBV6-5	TRBJ2-7	NA	TGTGCCAGCAGTTCGGGCCTCCCCTACGAGCAGTACTTC	CASSSGLPYEQYF
NA	TRBV3-1/TRBV3-2	TRBJ2-5	NA	TGTGCCAGCAGCCAGGTTGAGACCCAGTACTTC	CASSQVETQYF
NA	TRBV9	TRBJ2-5	NA	TGTGCCAGCAGCCCCTCTTTCTGGTCGGAGACCCAGTACTTC	CASSPSFWSETQYF
TRBD1	TRBV19	TRBJ1-5	NA	TGTGCCAGTAGTGGGGACAGTCAACGCAATCAGCCCCAGCATTTT	CASSGDSQRNQPQHF
NA	TRBV6-2/TRBV6-3	TRBJ1-5	NA	TGTGCCAGCAGTTACCTGGACAATTCCCAGCCCCAGCATTTT	CASSYLDNSQPQHF
NA	TRBV29-1	TRBJ2-7	NA	TGCAGCGTTGCTGCGACATACTACGAGCAGTACTTC	CSVAATYYEQYF
NA	TRBV10-3	TRBJ2-3	NA	TGTGCCATCAGACAGGGCAAGAACACAGATACGCAGTATTTT	CAIRQGKNTDTQYF
NA	TRBV19	TRBJ1-3	NA	TGTGCCAGTAGCCCGAAGAGAGGGTATGGGGGAAACACCATATATTTT	CASSPKRGYGGNTIYF
TRBD2	TRBV4-1	TRBJ2-3	NA	TGCGCCAGCAGCCACCCCCAGCGGGGGCGAACAGATACGCAGTATTTT	CASSHPQRGRTDTQYF
NA	TRBV5-1	TRBJ2-1	NA	TGCGCCAGCAGCGCCAGGGGGGAGCCAGTCAATGAGCAGTTCTTC	CASSARGEPVNEQFF
NA	TRBV7-9	TRBJ1-1	NA	TGTGCCAGCAGTCTCCCCTTCATGAACACTGAAGCTTTCTTT	CASSLPFMNTEAFF
TRBD1	TRBV7-3	TRBJ1-1	NA	TGTGCCAGCAGCCCCCCCGACAGGGGTGATCGGGCTTTCTTT	CASSPPDRGDRAFF
NA	TRBV27	TRBJ1-5	NA	TGTGCCAGCAGTTTATGGGGCAGTCCTGGGAATCAGCCCCAGCATTTT	CASSLWGSPGNQPQHF
NA	TRBV14	TRBJ2-1	NA	TGTGCCAGCAGCCTCAAGGAATTCTGGATCTACAATGAGCAGTTCTTC	CASSLKEFWIYNEQFF
TRBD1	TRBV6-1	TRBJ2-3	NA	TGTGCCAGCAGTGATTACGGGACAGGAGATACGCAGTATTTT	CASSDYGTGDTQYF
NA	TRBV9	TRBJ2-2	NA	TGTGCCAGCAGCGGACCGACAGGACAGAACACCGGGGAGCTGTTTTTT	CASSGPTGQNTGELFF